These 31 T cell receptor beta chains originate from one sample sequenced in a study of lymphopenia after photon versus proton radiotherapy (dated by TCRdb to about 2019). The library was produced with the immunoSEQ multiplex PCR assay. TCRdb mirrors the immuneACCESS table, restricted to in-frame sequences. Some clones are absent from its copies; in checked studies, under half trace to an unresolved V gene, and the reason for the others is unknown. This sample gives about 25,000 clones in total; around 83% of them show up just once. Under 4.5% of the sample is in the top ten clones. Sample: peripheral blood, taken from a patient treated with photon-based radiotherapy. The receptors here all came from a woman between 50 and 59 years old with pancreatic cancer.

The chain recombines TRBV19 with TRBJ2-1; D gene uncertain. This CDR3 comprises 14 residues. Germline CDR1 and CDR2: LNHDA and SQIVND (reference sequence). The ends were cut back, 5 bases at V and 3 bases at J, with 11 bases in the middle. The CDR3 DNA reads as TGTGCCAGTAGTCCAAACCCCCTCTACAATGAGCAGTTCTTC. It specifies CASSPNPLYNEQFF.

This chain uses TRBV29-1 with TRBJ2-1; 7 bases are a match to TRBD1. This CDR3 spans 15 amino acids. V lost 8 bases to trimming and J lost 0 bases; unmatched junction nucleotides: 10. Per the germline V gene, CDR1 is SQVTM and CDR2 is ANQGSEA. CDR3 DNA: TGCAGCTGGGGGACAGTGACGAGCTCCTACAATGAGCAGTTCTTC. Amino acids: CSWGTVTSSYNEQFF.

This clone has a handful of counts. This chain links TRBV10-1 with TRBJ1-5; possibly TRBD1 for D (5 bases). V lost 2 bases and J lost 4, with 9 bases in between. This CDR3 is 14 amino acids long. Germline assignment: CDR1 WNHNN and CDR2 SYGVQD (reference sequence). CDR3 region: CASSEQGPNQPQHF. The DNA of the CDR3 is TGCGCCAGCAGTGAGCAGGGACCGAATCAGCCCCAGCATTTT.

The chain couples TRBV9 to TRBJ2-5; D unclear. The J call may not be correct, given that the DNA end is closer to TRBJ2-7. From germline, CDR1 is SGDLS and CDR2 YYNGEE. This CDR3 spans 14 amino acids. The CDR3, as DNA: TGTGCCAGCAGCAGCCCCACGGGCCCCTACGAGCAGTACTTC. Translation: CASSSPTGPYEQYF.

This chain uses TRBV5-1 with TRBJ2-1; D remains ambiguous. Germline V gives CDR1 SGHRS, CDR2 YFSETQ. Trimming stripped 0 bases from V and 10 bases from J, with 5 bases between. The CDR3 runs 11 residues. The CDR3 nucleotides are TGCGCCAGCAGCTTGGAACTAGAGCAGTTCTTC. It specifies CASSLELEQFF.

V gene TRBV30 combines with J gene TRBJ2-1; D might be TRBD2 (5 bases). Trimming took 7 bases from V and 8 from J, leaving 18 bases between them. The CDR3 sequence is 13 residues long. Germline V CDR1 and CDR2: GTSNPN, SVGIG (reference sequence). DNA of the CDR3: TGTGCCTCCGCTCCGGTAGGGAGATATGAGCAGTTCTTC. As protein: CASAPVGRYEQFF.

The chain is built from TRBV5-1 and TRBJ2-3; 8 bases line up with TRBD2. This CDR3 has 13 amino acids. CDR1 and CDR2 (germline): SGHRS, YFSETQ. Unmatched junction bases numbered 5, after V lost 7 bases and J lost 4 bases. CDR3 in DNA: TGCGCCAGCGAGCGGGAGCCGGCAGATACGCAGTATTTT. Protein sequence: CASEREPADTQYF.

This clone has just one count. The J gene is TRBJ2-7, the V gene TRBV5-6, with 7 positions matching TRBD1. The CDR3 is 17 residues long. The germline V gene encodes CDR1 SGHDT and CDR2 YYEEEE. Unmatched junction bases numbered 15, after V lost 6 bases and J lost 0 bases. The CDR3 DNA reads as TGTGCCAGCAAGCCTCGGGACAGCTGGGGGAGCTCCTACGAGCAGTACTTC. It translates to CASKPRDSWGSSYEQYF.

The sample holds a few counts of this clone. V gene TRBV5-1 combines with J gene TRBJ2-1; TRBD2 agrees at 8 bases. The V and J ends lost 0 bases and 15 bases, in that order; junction bases with no gene match: 11. This CDR3 region has 14 residues. Germline CDR1 and CDR2: SGHRS and YFSETQ. The DNA of the CDR3 is TGCGCCAGCAGCTTGGACGGGAGGGCTCTCAGGGGGTTCTTC. It specifies CASSLDGRALRGFF.

V usage is TRBV7-8 and J usage is TRBJ1-5; 10 bases are shared with TRBD1. The CDR3 covers 16 residues. V shed 5 bases and J 1 base; nucleotides not matched to a gene: 5. Germline CDR1 and CDR2: SGHVS and FQNEAQ. The CDR3 here is CASSHRDRGSNQPQHF. CDR3 nucleotides: TGTGCCAGCAGCCACCGGGACAGGGGAAGCAATCAGCCCCAGCATTTT.

This clone has just a few counts. The CDR3 sequence: CASSLAGTGTYGYTF. In nucleotides, the CDR3 is TGTGCCAGCAGCTTAGCCGGGACAGGGACCTATGGCTACACCTTC. The V and J genes are TRBV7-9 and TRBJ1-2, with 9 bases fitting TRBD1. CDR1 is SEHNR, CDR2 FQNEAQ, per germline (reference sequence). V was clipped by 0 bases and J by 4 bases; unmatched bases: 3. The CDR3 has 15 residues.

The chain recombines TRBV2 with TRBJ2-1; TRBD1 agrees at 9 bases. The CDR3 extends over 14 amino acids. With V trimmed by 4 bases and J by 7 bases, 5 bases remained unmatched. Germline values: CDR1 SNHLY, CDR2 FYNNEI. This CDR3 is CASSGGTGQNEQFF. The CDR3 bases are TGTGCCAGCAGTGGTGGGACAGGGCAGAATGAGCAGTTCTTC.

The chain couples TRBV19 to TRBJ2-3; TRBD1 agrees at 7 bases. CDR3 length: 14 amino acids. V lost 4 bases, J lost 2 bases, and 3 bases stayed unmatched. CDR1 is LNHDA and CDR2 is SQIVND in the germline V gene (reference sequence). CDR3 bases: TGTGCCAGTAGTAAGGACAGGTTCACAGATACGCAGTATTTT. Its translation: CASSKDRFTDTQYF.

The V gene is TRBV7-9, the J gene TRBJ2-1; TRBD1 aligns across 7 bases. V was pared by 5 bases and J by 4 bases, with 8 bases of the junction left unmatched. CDR1 is SEHNR, CDR2 FQNEAQ, per germline (reference sequence). The CDR3 contains 15 residues. CDR3 bases: TGTGCCAGCAGCCCCCGGACAGGAAAGTACAATGAGCAGTTCTTC. Amino acid sequence: CASSPRTGKYNEQFF.

This clone appeared a single time. This chain connects TRBV11-3 to TRBJ2-2, with a tentative D call TRBD1 (5 bases). V shed 6 bases and J shed 0 bases, with 17 bases lying between them. The germline V gene encodes CDR1 SGHNT and CDR2 YENEEA. The CDR3 length is 17 residues. The chain's CDR3 is CASRIRRQGTNTGELFF. CDR3 nucleotide sequence: TGTGCCAGCAGAATCCGAAGGCAGGGTACGAACACCGGGGAGCTGTTTTTT.

The chain joins TRBV13 to TRBJ2-3, with D perhaps matching TRBD2 (6 bases). V gave up 2 bases and J gave up 4 bases, with 13 bases separating them. The CDR3 totals 15 residues. The V gene's germline CDR1 is PRHDT and CDR2 FYEKMQ (reference sequence). This CDR3 reads CASSLRPGAPDTQYF. The DNA of the CDR3 is TGTGCCAGCAGCTTAAGGCCGGGAGCTCCAGATACGCAGTATTTT.

CDR3 sequence reads: CASSLASGLGTTQETQYF. CDR3 DNA: TGTGCCAGCAGCTTGGCCAGCGGACTCGGCACGACCCAAGAGACCCAGTACTTC. The chain carries TRBV5-6 and TRBJ2-5, with D perhaps TRBD2 (5 bases). Germline lookup yields CDR1 SGHDT and CDR2 YYEEEE. Between the trimmed V and J ends, which lost 0 bases and 1 base, there was a span of 19 bases. The CDR3 is 18 residues long.

This clone was found once. The chain carries TRBV7-9 and TRBJ1-4; D is perhaps TRBD1 (5 bases). This CDR3 has 18 residues. V was clipped by 1 base and J by 6 bases, with 21 bases between them. Germline V gene lookup returns CDR1 SEHNR and CDR2 FQNEAQ (reference sequence). The CDR3 sequence is CASSLGAGFLGPDEKLFF. In DNA, the CDR3 is TGTGCCAGCAGCTTAGGGGCTGGGTTCTTGGGGCCGGATGAAAAACTGTTTTTT.

The V and J genes are TRBV5-8 and TRBJ2-1; the D gene is possibly TRBD2 (6 bases). Trimming cost V 2 bases and J 1 base, with 16 bases left between them. This CDR3 is built from 17 residues. The germline CDR1 and CDR2 sequences are SGHTS and YDEGEE. Here the CDR3 DNA reads TGTGCCAGCAGCTTTACGGCATCGGGGGTGTCCTACAATGAGCAGTTCTTC. Protein sequence: CASSFTASGVSYNEQFF.

The genes are TRBV12-5 and TRBJ2-1; a possible D gene is TRBD1 (6 bases). The CDR3 is made up of 14 amino acids. The V end was cut by 1 base, the J end by 9 bases, with 13 bases between. The germline V gene encodes CDR1 LGHNT and CDR2 FRNRAP. The chain's CDR3 is CASGLGTAPFEQFF. CDR3 coding DNA: TGTGCTAGTGGTTTGGGGACAGCTCCTTTTGAGCAGTTCTTC.

The chain links TRBV6-5 to TRBJ2-1, with 7 bases fitting TRBD2. The junction had 6 bases not matched to a gene; V was cut back by 8 bases and J by 8 bases. The germline gives CDR1 MNHEY, CDR2 SVGAGI. The CDR3 is 12 amino acids. CDR3 nucleotide sequence: TGTGCCAGCGGGAGCGGGGCATATGAGCAGTTCTTC. It yields the protein CASGSGAYEQFF.

The chain employs TRBV6-5 and TRBJ2-5; the D is unclear. V lost 0 bases and J 2 bases, leaving 10 bases between the germline ends. CDR1 and CDR2 (germline): MNHEY, SVGAGI. This CDR3 is built from 15 residues. The CDR3 DNA follows: TGTGCCAGCAGTTACTCGAAAGGGTATCAAGAGACCCAGTACTTC. Its translation is CASSYSKGYQETQYF.

The sample holds one count of this clone. V usage is TRBV15 and J usage is TRBJ2-3; tentatively, D is TRBD1 (5 bases). The CDR3 totals 16 residues. The V end was cut by 1 base, the J end by 3 bases, with 14 bases between. Germline values: CDR1 LNHNV, CDR2 YYDKDF (reference sequence). CDR3 residues: CATSRGLGRGTDTQYF. The CDR3 region has the DNA TGTGCCACCAGCAGAGGGCTGGGAAGGGGAACAGATACGCAGTATTTT.

The J gene is TRBJ2-7, the V gene TRBV27; the match to TRBD1 covers 8 bases. V shed 6 bases, J shed 6 bases, and the junction held 4 bases outside the gene matches. The CDR3 spans 12 residues. Germline-derived CDR1 and CDR2 are MNHEY and SMNVEV (reference sequence). The DNA of the CDR3 is TGTGCCAGCAGGTCAGGGGGCCGCGAGCAGTACTTC. Translation gives CASRSGGREQYF.

The sample holds one count of this clone. J is TRBJ2-5 and V is TRBV19; a possible D gene is TRBD2 (5 bases). The V gene's germline CDR1 is LNHDA and CDR2 SQIVND (reference sequence). The CDR3 sequence is 14 residues long. The germline V and J ends were trimmed by 3 bases and 1 base, with 9 bases remaining between them. This CDR3 reads CASSISGVQETQYF. In DNA, the CDR3 is TGTGCCAGTAGTATCTCCGGGGTCCAAGAGACCCAGTACTTC.

V is TRBV28 and J is TRBJ2-5; perhaps TRBD1 as D (6 bases). CDR3 size: 14 residues. The germline V gene has CDR1 MDHEN and CDR2 SYDVKM. Trimming cost V 9 bases and J 4 bases, with 18 bases left between them. This chain's CDR3 is CASRTANSRETQYF. Written as DNA, the CDR3 is TGTGCCAGTCGGACAGCTAACTCTCGAGAGACCCAGTACTTC.

In its sample, this clone was seen once. The chain employs TRBV15 and TRBJ2-5; 11 positions agree with TRBD1. Losses at the gene ends were 4 bases for V and 4 bases for J; bases not matched to a gene: 5. In germline, CDR1 is LNHNV, CDR2 YYDKDF (reference sequence). CDR3 length: 15 amino acids. Written as DNA, the CDR3 is TGTGCCACCAGCAAGGACAGGGGGCGGGGAGAGACCCAGTACTTC. It codes for CATSKDRGRGETQYF.

The chain combines TRBV28 with TRBJ1-2, with a tentative D call TRBD1 (6 bases). V shed 6 bases and J shed 4 bases, with 12 bases lying between them. Germline values: CDR1 MDHEN, CDR2 SYDVKM. The CDR3 contains 13 residues. The CDR3 spells CASSFTTGYGYTF. As DNA, the CDR3 is TGTGCCAGCAGCTTTACGACAGGCTATGGCTACACCTTC.

This rearrangement joins TRBV5-4 to TRBJ1-6; possibly TRBD1 for D (6 bases). The length of the CDR3 is 14 residues. Trimming left V 8 bases short and J 4 bases short, with 13 bases between. The germline gives CDR1 SGHNT, CDR2 YYREEE (reference sequence). The chain's CDR3 is CASQTGDYNSPLHF. The DNA for the CDR3 is TGTGCCAGTCAGACAGGAGATTATAATTCACCCCTCCACTTT.

The gene calls are TRBV28 and TRBJ2-5; 9 bases map to TRBD2. The end of the DNA aligns better with TRBJ2-7, so the J call may be wrong. This CDR3 contains 15 residues. Germline CDR1 MDHEN, CDR2 SYDVKM. The CDR3 DNA reads as TGTGCCAGCAGTTTTTCTAGCGGGAACACCTACGAGCAGTACTTC. It codes for CASSFSSGNTYEQYF.

The rearrangement uses TRBV7-6 and TRBJ2-5; the match to TRBD1 covers 8 bases. CDR3 length: 15 residues. In germline, CDR1 is SGHVS, CDR2 FNYEAQ. The junction had 7 bases not matched to a gene; V was cut back by 5 bases and J by 2 bases. The CDR3 protein is CASSAGTGDQETQYF. DNA of the CDR3: TGTGCCAGCAGCGCCGGGACAGGTGATCAAGAGACCCAGTACTTC. The complete variable domain, with remaining parts taken from reference TRBV7-6 and TRBJ2-5, reads GAGVSQSPRYKVTKRGQDVALRCDPISGHVSLYWYRQALGQGPEFLTYFNYEAQQDKSGLPNDRFSAERPEGSISTLTIQRTEQRDSAMYRCASSAGTGDQETQYFGPGTRLLVL.